A single sample gave rise to the 13 T cell receptor beta chains below, sequenced in a study of T cells after yellow fever vaccination. TCRdb called the 5' RACE reads again in MiXCR, with one record for every CDR3 protein. The data hold hundreds of thousands of distinct CDR3 sequences, with about 13% observed a single time. The sequencing here drew on PBMCs, taken on the day of the yellow fever booster vaccination. Receptors were obtained from a young man who received the YFV17D yellow fever vaccine.

The gene calls are TRBV25-1 and TRBJ2-1; D is unresolved. Trimming pared 0 bases from V and 5 bases from J, leaving 5 bases between. The CDR3 contains 13 residues. Germline V CDR1 and CDR2: MGHDK, SYGVNS. CDR3 nucleotides: TGTGCCAGCAGTGAATATCCGAACAATGAGCAGTTCTTC. It is translated as CASSEYPNNEQFF.

This clonotype has just a few counts. The CDR3 reads CASNKRPRDNSPLHF. As DNA, the CDR3 is TGTGCCAGCAACAAGAGGCCCCGCGATAATTCACCCCTCCACTTT. V and J are TRBV9 and TRBJ1-6; D is uncertain. V was pared by 6 bases and J by 5 bases, with 15 bases between. Per the germline V gene, CDR1 is SGDLS and CDR2 is YYNGEE. The CDR3 is 15 residues long.

The sample holds a few counts of this clonotype. This rearrangement joins TRBV7-6 to TRBJ2-3; D is uncertain. Germline CDR1 reads SGHVS; CDR2 reads FNYEAQ. This CDR3 spans 13 amino acids. The ends were cut back, 5 bases at V and 3 bases at J, with 9 bases in the middle. CDR3 amino acids: CASSPAGTDTQYF. In DNA, the CDR3 is TGTGCCAGCAGCCCCGCTGGGACAGATACGCAGTATTTT.

The table lists this clonotype with a few counts. This rearrangement joins TRBV27 to TRBJ2-2, with D perhaps TRBD1 (6 bases). CDR3 size: 16 residues. Germline CDR1 is MNHEY and CDR2 is SMNVEV (reference sequence). Trimming pared 10 bases from V and 3 bases from J, leaving 21 bases between. DNA for the CDR3: TGTGCCATCCAAGCCCGCCGGGACACCTACACCGGGGAGCTGTTTTTT. This codes for CAIQARRDTYTGELFF.

This clonotype came up a few times. This chain joins TRBV12-3 or TRBV12-4 and TRBJ1-3, with a possible D match to TRBD1 (6 bases). Trimming cost V 5 bases and J 5 bases, with 10 bases left between them. The CDR3 consists of 13 residues. The CDR3 DNA reads TGTGCCAGCAGTCACAGGGTCAGAAACACCATATATTTT. The encoded protein is CASSHRVRNTIYF.

This chain uses TRBV2 with TRBJ2-1, with 7 bases matching TRBD1. Germline loops: CDR1 SNHLY, CDR2 FYNNEI. J gave up 4 bases and V 10 bases, and 7 bases lay outside the gene matches. The CDR3 extends over 13 amino acids. The CDR3 here is CATRDSLYNEQFF. For the CDR3, the DNA is TGTGCCACCCGGGACAGCCTTTACAATGAGCAGTTCTTC.

The genes are TRBV7-2 and TRBJ2-3, with D possibly called TRBD1 or TRBD2 (5 bases each). This CDR3 region has 16 residues. The germline V gene has CDR1 SGHTA and CDR2 FQGNSA. V was cut by 1 base and J by 2 bases, with 13 bases left in between. Here the CDR3 DNA reads TGTGCCAGCAGCTTAGTGGGGGAGTTAAACACAGATACGCAGTATTTT. Its translation: CASSLVGELNTDTQYF.

This sequence joins TRBV6-5 and TRBJ2-7; 9 bases line up with TRBD2. Unmatched junction bases numbered 17, after V lost 2 bases and J lost 6 bases. The germline V gene has CDR1 MNHEY and CDR2 SVGAGI. The CDR3 totals 18 residues. The CDR3 region is CASSYLYPSGTRAFEQYF. CDR3 nucleotides: TGTGCCAGCAGTTACCTTTATCCTAGCGGGACCCGAGCTTTCGAGCAGTACTTC.

The gene calls are TRBV7-8 and TRBJ2-3, with no clear D. V lost 2 bases and J lost 6, with 12 bases in between. This CDR3 comprises 14 residues. Germline lookup yields CDR1 SGHVS and CDR2 FQNEAQ. The CDR3 protein is CASSLQFSMDTQYF. In nucleotides, the CDR3 is TGTGCCAGCAGCTTACAATTTTCGATGGATACGCAGTATTTT.

V and J are TRBV20-1 and TRBJ1-1; D is perhaps TRBD1 (6 bases). CDR1 is DFQATT and CDR2 is SNEGSKA in the germline V gene (reference sequence). V shed 0 bases and J shed 1 base, with 9 bases lying between them. This CDR3 comprises 14 residues. In nucleotides, the CDR3 is TGCAGTGCTAGAGAGGGGGGCTCGAACACTGAAGCTTTCTTT. Translated: CSAREGGSNTEAFF.

Only a few counts were recorded for this clonotype. The chain links TRBV6-1 to TRBJ2-1, with 9 positions matching TRBD2. With 5 bases clipped from V and 3 bases from J, the junction kept 8 bases outside the gene matches. The CDR3 is made up of 16 amino acids. Germline CDR1 is MNHNS and CDR2 is SASEGT. For the CDR3, the DNA is TGTGCCAGCAGTACGCCGACTAGCGGAGACTACAATGAGCAGTTCTTC. It codes for CASSTPTSGDYNEQFF.

This clonotype was seen only a few times. The J gene is TRBJ1-3, the V gene TRBV24-1; D gene ambiguous. This CDR3 comprises 16 residues. Between the trimmed V and J ends, which lost 3 bases and 4 bases, there was a span of 15 bases. CDR1 is KGHDR and CDR2 is SFDVKD in the germline V gene. CDR3 amino acids: CATSDPFSENGNTIYF. The CDR3 nucleotides read TGTGCCACCAGTGATCCCTTCAGCGAAAACGGAAACACCATATATTTT.

The table lists this clonotype with a few counts. The chain carries TRBV2 and TRBJ2-7; the D gene is possibly TRBD2 (6 bases). CDR1 is SNHLY and CDR2 is FYNNEI in the germline V gene. With 10 bases removed from V and 4 bases from J, the gap between germline ends came to 17 bases. The CDR3 spans 13 residues. In DNA form, the CDR3 reads TGTGCCATCTCAACGGGAGCATTGTACGAGCAGTACTTC. It yields the protein CAISTGALYEQYF. The whole variable domain, remainder taken from reference TRBV2 and TRBJ2-7, is EPEVTQTPSHQVTQMGQEVILRCVPISNHLYFYWYRQILGQKVEFLVSFYNNEISEKSEIFDDQFSVERPDGSNFTLKIRSTKLEDSAMYFCAISTGALYEQYFGPGTRLTVT.